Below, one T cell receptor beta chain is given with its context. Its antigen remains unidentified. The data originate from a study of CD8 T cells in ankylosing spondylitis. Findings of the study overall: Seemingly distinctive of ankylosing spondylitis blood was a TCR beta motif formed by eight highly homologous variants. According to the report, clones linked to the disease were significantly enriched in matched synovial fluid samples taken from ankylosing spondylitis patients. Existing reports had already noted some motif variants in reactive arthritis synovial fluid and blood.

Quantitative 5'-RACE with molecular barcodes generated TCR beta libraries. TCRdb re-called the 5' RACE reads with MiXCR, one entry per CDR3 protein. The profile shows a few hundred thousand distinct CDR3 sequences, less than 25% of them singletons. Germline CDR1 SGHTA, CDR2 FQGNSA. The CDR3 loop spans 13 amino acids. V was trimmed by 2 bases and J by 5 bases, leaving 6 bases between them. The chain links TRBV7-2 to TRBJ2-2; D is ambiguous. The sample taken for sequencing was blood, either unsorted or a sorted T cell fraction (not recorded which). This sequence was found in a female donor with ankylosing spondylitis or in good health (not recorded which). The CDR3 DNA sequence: TGTGCCAGCAGCTTATATCATACCGGGGAGCTGTTTTTT. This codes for CASSLYHTGELFF. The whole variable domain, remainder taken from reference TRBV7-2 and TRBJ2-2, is GAGVSQSPSNKVTEKGKDVELRCDPISGHTALYWYRQSLGQGLEFLIYFQGNSAPDKSGLPSDRFSAERTGGSVSTLTIQRTQQEDSAVYLCASSLYHTGELFFGEGSRLTVL.